One sample yielded the 27 T cell receptor beta chains listed below, sequenced in a study of cytomegalovirus exposure and HLA in healthy donors. Primers for the PCR totalled 60 Vbeta and 13 Jbeta. The repertoire was sequenced with immunoSEQ multiplex PCR; TCRdb's copy has only in-frame clones and lacks some. The table records 150,000 to 200,000 clones, around 62% of them present only once. The sample consisted of PBMCs. These receptors were taken from a man aged 35 to 55 in good health and CMV-seronegative.

The chain recombines TRBV28 with TRBJ1-6, with TRBD1 as a possible D gene (6 bases). The CDR3 covers 15 residues. Germline values: CDR1 MDHEN, CDR2 SYDVKM. V dropped 5 bases and J dropped 5 bases, with 13 bases sitting between them. Here the CDR3 reads CASSPSGVNNSPLHF. The CDR3 DNA reads as TGTGCCAGCAGTCCATCAGGGGTAAATAATTCACCCCTCCACTTT.

This clone has more than one count but fewer than ten. The rearrangement uses TRBV7-2 and TRBJ2-7; 10 positions match TRBD2. The germline CDR1 and CDR2 sequences are SGHTA and FQGNSA. The CDR3 contains 14 residues. J lost 2 bases, V lost 2 bases, and 0 bases had no gene match. As DNA, the CDR3 is TGTGCCAGCAGCTTAACTAGCGGGGCCTACGAGCAGTACTTC. The encoded protein is CASSLTSGAYEQYF.

The genes are TRBV19 and TRBJ2-2; 11 bases align to TRBD2. V lost 6 bases, J lost 4 bases, and 1 base stayed unmatched. Germline CDR1 and CDR2: LNHDA and SQIVND (reference sequence). The CDR3 has 14 amino acids. The CDR3 loop reads CASRLAGVTGELFF. The CDR3 nucleotides read TGTGCCAGTAGACTAGCGGGGGTCACCGGGGAGCTGTTTTTT.

V gene TRBV6-5 combines with J gene TRBJ1-4, with 8 bases fitting TRBD1. The length of the CDR3 is 15 residues. Trimming removed 0 bases from V and 3 bases from J; junction bases left unmatched: 0. Germline V lookup: CDR1 MNHEY, CDR2 SVGAGI. The CDR3 protein is CASSYSTGANEKLFF. The CDR3 region has the DNA TGTGCCAGCAGTTACTCGACAGGGGCTAATGAAAAACTGTTTTTT.

This clone has only one observation. The V and J genes are TRBV5-6 and TRBJ1-3, with 7 bases matching TRBD1. Germline V lookup: CDR1 SGHDT, CDR2 YYEEEE. The CDR3 loop spans 17 amino acids. The V segment lost 4 bases and the J segment 2 bases; nucleotides outside the gene matches: 12. The CDR3 is CASSQEGPGTAGNTIYF. DNA of the CDR3: TGTGCCAGCAGCCAAGAGGGCCCCGGGACAGCTGGAAACACCATATATTTT.

The rearrangement uses TRBV28 and TRBJ1-2; D is perhaps TRBD1 (6 bases). CDR1 and CDR2 from the germline V gene are MDHEN and SYDVKM. Trimming removed 5 bases at V and 14 bases at J, with 18 bases between. There are 12 residues in the CDR3. CDR3 sequence reads: CASSNRESTVTF. The CDR3 DNA follows: TGTGCCAGCAGTAACAGGGAATCCACTGTTACCTTC.

The chain carries TRBV5-8 and TRBJ2-3; D ambiguous. This CDR3 contains 12 residues. Trimming took 7 bases from V and 2 from J, leaving 8 bases between them. CDR1 is SGHTS, CDR2 YDEGEE, per germline. This chain's CDR3 is CASGLSTDTQYF. The DNA of the CDR3 is TGTGCCAGCGGCCTTTCCACAGATACGCAGTATTTT.

The chain is built from TRBV19 and TRBJ1-2, with 7 positions matching TRBD1. V shed 7 bases, J shed 8 bases, and the junction held 16 bases outside the gene matches. The CDR3 extends over 15 amino acids. CDR1 is LNHDA, CDR2 SQIVND, per germline (reference sequence). The CDR3 region is CASTTHYRGREGYTF. The CDR3 bases are TGTGCCAGTACTACCCACTACAGGGGAAGGGAAGGCTACACCTTC.

This clone was recorded a few times. This chain uses TRBV5-4 with TRBJ1-2; D unresolved. Looked up from germline, CDR1 is SGHNT and CDR2 is YYREEE (reference sequence). This CDR3 spans 15 amino acids. V lost 2 bases, J lost 8 bases, and 19 bases lay in between. CDR3 loop: CASSFVGFRTGGYTF. CDR3 nucleotides: TGTGCCAGCAGCTTCGTCGGGTTCAGGACGGGGGGCTACACCTTC. Combining the CDR3 with reference TRBV5-4 and TRBJ1-2 gives the whole variable domain ETGVTQSPTHLIKTRGQQVTLRCSSQSGHNTVSWYQQALGQGPQFIFQYYREEENGRGNFPPRFSGLQFPNYSSELNVNALELDDSALYLCASSFVGFRTGGYTFGSGTRLTVV.

This sequence joins TRBV7-2 and TRBJ2-7; a weak D match, TRBD2 (6 bases). Per the germline V gene, CDR1 is SGHTA and CDR2 is FQGNSA. V was clipped by 4 bases and J by 4 bases, with 17 bases between them. The CDR3 totals 15 residues. For the CDR3, the DNA is TGTGCCAGCAGCTCACGGGACTCCTTACCGTACGAGCAGTACTTC. Its translation: CASSSRDSLPYEQYF.

This clone is deemed large (0.1 to 1%). V usage is TRBV5-6 and J usage is TRBJ2-6; TRBD1 is a possible D gene (6 bases). Trimming stripped 4 bases from V and 0 bases from J, with 14 bases between. This CDR3 has 17 residues. CDR1 and CDR2 (germline): SGHDT, YYEEEE. The CDR3 region is CASSGDTIFSGANVLTF. The CDR3, as DNA: TGTGCCAGCAGCGGGGACACCATATTCTCTGGGGCCAACGTCCTGACTTTC.

This chain joins TRBV14 and TRBJ1-3; D remains ambiguous. The CDR3 is 15 amino acids. Trimming took off 4 bases at V and 0 bases at J, with 10 bases between the two ends. CDR1 SGHDN and CDR2 FVKESK come from the germline V gene. CDR3 amino acids: CASSLRIGSGNTIYF. The CDR3 nucleotides are TGTGCCAGCAGCCTGAGGATTGGCTCTGGAAACACCATATATTTT.

The V call is TRBV6-6, the J call TRBJ1-2; D may be TRBD1 (6 bases). The V and J ends lost 4 bases and 4 bases respectively, with 16 bases between them. CDR3 length: 15 residues. Germline V lookup: CDR1 MNHNY, CDR2 SVGAGI (reference sequence). Here the CDR3 DNA reads TGTGCCAGCAGTTCCCCGGGGCAGGGGAGCTATGGCTACACCTTC. As protein: CASSSPGQGSYGYTF.

This clone was seen more than once but under ten times. The chain combines TRBV18 with TRBJ1-1, with D unresolved. Germline-derived CDR1 and CDR2 are KGHSH and LQKENI. This CDR3 comprises 14 residues. V lost 0 bases, J lost 1 base, and 6 bases lay in between. CDR3 loop: CASSPPVRNTEAFF. CDR3 nucleotides: TGTGCCAGCTCACCACCGGTCAGGAACACTGAAGCTTTCTTT. Together with reference TRBV18 and TRBJ1-1, the CDR3 gives the full variable domain: NAGVMQNPRHLVRRRGQEARLRCSPMKGHSHVYWYRQLPEEGLKFMVYLQKENIIDESGMPKERFSAEFPKEGPSILRIQQVVRGDSAAYFCASSPPVRNTEAFFGQGTRLTVV.

J is TRBJ2-1 and V is TRBV5-1; maybe TRBD1 (5 bases). V lost 0 bases to trimming and J lost 4 bases, with 11 bases between them. Germline V gives CDR1 SGHRS, CDR2 YFSETQ. The CDR3 consists of 15 residues. The CDR3 DNA reads as TGCGCCAGCAGCTTGGTTTGGGGCGGATACAATGAGCAGTTCTTC. As protein: CASSLVWGGYNEQFF.

The chain carries TRBV6-1 and TRBJ2-2; 11 bases agree with TRBD2. Germline values: CDR1 MNHNS, CDR2 SASEGT. CDR3 length: 15 amino acids. J was trimmed by 4 bases and V by 2 bases; bases with no gene match: 0. CDR3 sequence (DNA): TGTGCCAGCAGTGAACTAGCGGGGGGCACCGGGGAGCTGTTTTTT. It is translated as CASSELAGGTGELFF.

The chain combines TRBV5-1 with TRBJ1-4, with 8 bases aligning to TRBD1. V trimming: 4 bases; J trimming: 8 bases; junction bases outside the gene matches: 7. The CDR3 totals 14 residues. The germline V gene has CDR1 SGHRS and CDR2 YFSETQ. The CDR3 reads CASSQTGEGEKLFF. The DNA for the CDR3 is TGCGCCAGCAGCCAGACAGGGGAAGGAGAAAAACTGTTTTTT.

This clone was counted once. V is TRBV4-1 and J is TRBJ2-1, with unresolved D. The CDR3 length is 13 residues. Per germline, CDR1 MGHRA and CDR2 YSYEKL. Trimming removed 1 base from V and 7 bases from J, with 8 bases in between. The CDR3 spells CASSQGSRNEQFF. DNA of the CDR3: TGCGCCAGCAGCCAAGGGTCTAGGAATGAGCAGTTCTTC.

V gene TRBV6-5 combines with J gene TRBJ2-7; maybe TRBD1 (6 bases). Germline CDR1 reads MNHEY; CDR2 reads SVGAGI. V gave up 6 bases and J gave up 3 bases, with 18 bases separating them. The CDR3 length is 15 residues. DNA of the CDR3: TGTGCCAGCAGCCCTACAGGGTATGCACTCTACGAGCAGTACTTC. This codes for CASSPTGYALYEQYF.

V is TRBV5-1 and J is TRBJ2-1; 7 nucleotides match TRBD2. Germline CDR1 SGHRS, CDR2 YFSETQ. The CDR3 loop spans 15 amino acids. Trimming cost V 7 bases and J 6 bases; bases outside gene matches: 13. In nucleotides, the CDR3 is TGCGCCAGCGGACCCTCGGGGCTAGCGGCCAATGAGCAGTTCTTC. Amino acids: CASGPSGLAANEQFF.

This sequence joins TRBV27 and TRBJ2-2, with TRBD2 matching 8 bases. From germline, CDR1 is MNHEY and CDR2 SMNVEV (reference sequence). The CDR3 is made up of 13 amino acids. V shed 4 bases, J shed 7 bases, and the junction held 2 bases outside the gene matches. In nucleotides, the CDR3 is TGTGCCAGCAGTTACGGGAGGGACGGGGAGCTGTTTTTT. This gives the protein CASSYGRDGELFF.

This clone was recorded once. J is TRBJ2-3 and V is TRBV5-1; D is ambiguous. Germline V CDR1 and CDR2: SGHRS, YFSETQ. V lost 4 bases to trimming and J lost 2 bases, with 11 bases between them. The CDR3 is 14 amino acids. The CDR3 is CASSKESYTDTQYF. Here the CDR3 DNA reads TGCGCCAGCAGCAAAGAGAGTTACACAGATACGCAGTATTTT.

The V and J genes are TRBV28 and TRBJ1-2; D might be TRBD1 (5 bases). CDR3 size: 13 residues. V lost 3 bases and J 3 bases, leaving 8 bases between the germline ends. Germline V CDR1 and CDR2: MDHEN, SYDVKM. CDR3 coding DNA: TGTGCCAGCAGTTTTCAGGGTCACTATGGCTACACCTTC. It specifies CASSFQGHYGYTF.

V is TRBV6-6 and J is TRBJ1-1; possible D gene TRBD1, 6 bases. Germline V gene lookup returns CDR1 MNHNY and CDR2 SVGAGI (reference sequence). V was pared by 6 bases and J by 2 bases, with 13 bases between. The CDR3 loop spans 14 amino acids. The CDR3 bases are TGTGCCAGCAGCCGACAGGAGAGAAACACTGAAGCTTTCTTT. It is translated as CASSRQERNTEAFF.

This clone was counted between two and nine times. This sequence joins TRBV6-5 and TRBJ1-2, with D possibly matching TRBD1 (5 bases). Germline CDR1 is MNHEY and CDR2 is SVGAGI. The CDR3 is 14 residues long. Trimming removed 1 base from V and 4 bases from J, with 10 bases in between. The CDR3 DNA follows: TGTGCCAGCAGTTACTTGGAGGGGTCCTATGGCTACACCTTC. Protein sequence: CASSYLEGSYGYTF.

This chain joins TRBV6-1 and TRBJ1-2; D gene uncertain. There are 15 residues in the CDR3. V was pared by 3 bases and J by 8 bases, with 19 bases between. Germline V gene data show CDR1 as MNHNS and CDR2 as SASEGT. This CDR3 reads CASSESGYNFRGYTF. In DNA, the CDR3 is TGTGCCAGCAGTGAGTCAGGCTACAATTTTCGGGGCTACACCTTC.

The CDR3 sequence is CASSISGGPGEQFF. Here the CDR3 DNA reads TGTGCCAGCAGCATCAGCGGGGGGCCCGGGGAGCAGTTCTTC. The rearrangement joins TRBV7-2 to TRBJ2-1; TRBD2 matches 9 bases. V shed 5 bases, J shed 10 bases, and the junction held 9 bases outside the gene matches. The CDR3 consists of 14 residues. Germline V gene data show CDR1 as SGHTA and CDR2 as FQGNSA.